This T cell receptor beta chain appears in the sequencing data of a study of regulatory T cells in long-lasting Graves disease. Across the study: Graves' patients, diagnosed recently, had received antithyroid drugs under 3 months. Findings of the study overall: There was favoring of TRBV28, TRBJ1-2 and TRBJ2-5 in persistent disease.

Sequencing libraries for TCR beta were prepared with iRepertoire HTBI primers and Arm-PCR of CDR3 regions. TCRdb redid the calling of the multiplex PCR reads with MiXCR, one entry per CDR3 protein. The data hold about 200,000 distinct CDR3 sequences, with approximately 18% observed a single time. This clonotype came up many times. As yet, its antigen is unknown. Sample time point: newly diagnosed GD, antithyroid drugs for less than 3 months. PBMC-extracted RNA yielded the TCR library. The CDR3 is made up of 16 amino acids. With V trimmed by 6 bases and J by 3 bases, 8 bases remained unmatched. Germline CDR1 and CDR2: MGHDK and SYGVNS. These data also formed part of another study, on T cells in Graves' hyperthyroidism and ophthalmopathy. That source notes: Primed by the HTBI set, a first-round RT-PCR was run on the TCR CDR3.

This TCR came from a woman aged 25 to 39 with Graves disease. The chain combines TRBV25-1 with TRBJ2-2; the match to TRBD1 covers 9 bases. The sequencing here drew on peripheral blood mononuclear cells (PBMCs), taken at new diagnosis, from a patient treated with antithyroid drugs. CDR3 residues: CASSPGTGFYTGELFF. In DNA form, the CDR3 reads TGTGCCAGCAGCCCCGGGACAGGGTTTTACACCGGGGAGCTGTTTTTT.